The 28 T cell receptor beta chains below come from one sample, sequenced in a study of T cells after somatic rescue of genetic block. Method: immunoSEQ multiplex PCR; TCRdb's copy keeps in-frame clones and lacks some. The sample has fewer than 15,000 clones; around 72% are singletons. Sample: peripheral blood mononuclear cells (PBMCs). These receptors originate from a boy between 10 and 17 years old.

This clone was observed a single time. The gene calls are TRBV5-1 and TRBJ2-7, with D perhaps matching TRBD1 (7 bases). Germline values: CDR1 SGHRS, CDR2 YFSETQ. The CDR3 is made up of 14 amino acids. Trimming removed 1 base from V and 5 bases from J, with 13 bases in between. The CDR3 reads CASSLRQGGNEQYF. For the CDR3, the DNA is TGCGCCAGCAGCTTGAGGCAGGGGGGAAACGAGCAGTACTTC.

The J gene is TRBJ2-7, the V gene TRBV5-1; TRBD2 aligns across 9 bases. Trimming removed 6 bases from V and 5 bases from J; junction bases left unmatched: 6. CDR3 size: 13 residues. Germline lookup yields CDR1 SGHRS and CDR2 YFSETQ. CDR3 amino acids: CASTLAGLNEQYF. For the CDR3, the DNA is TGCGCCAGCACCCTAGCGGGACTCAACGAGCAGTACTTC.

The chain employs TRBV25-1 and TRBJ2-4; no clear D gene. The CDR3 runs 15 residues. Trimming stripped 4 bases from V and 1 base from J, with 11 bases between. The germline CDR1 and CDR2 sequences are MGHDK and SYGVNS. The CDR3 spells CASSGSAGAKNIQYF. The CDR3, as DNA: TGTGCCAGCAGTGGTTCGGCTGGGGCCAAAAACATTCAGTACTTC.

The chain carries TRBV11-2 and TRBJ1-2; D may be TRBD1 (6 bases). The CDR3 totals 14 residues. From germline, CDR1 is SGHAT and CDR2 FQNNGV. Trimming stripped 5 bases from V and 2 bases from J, with 12 bases between. CDR3 in DNA: TGTGCCAGCAGCCCGTCGGGGGCGAACTATGGCTACACCTTC. Translated, it gives CASSPSGANYGYTF.

The chain employs TRBV7-6 and TRBJ2-3; D is perhaps TRBD2 (6 bases). This CDR3 is 17 amino acids long. Looked up from germline, CDR1 is SGHVS and CDR2 is FNYEAQ. V lost 1 base and J lost 2, with 16 bases in between. The CDR3 protein is CASSLVGGGFVTDTQYF. The CDR3 nucleotides read TGTGCCAGCAGCTTAGTGGGTGGGGGGTTCGTCACAGATACGCAGTATTTT.

The chain has TRBV5-1 and TRBJ2-1, with 12 positions matching TRBD2. This CDR3 is built from 15 residues. CDR1 SGHRS and CDR2 YFSETQ come from the germline V gene. With 4 bases clipped from V and 6 bases from J, the junction kept 5 bases outside the gene matches. The CDR3 loop is CASSLTSGGSNEQFF. DNA for the CDR3: TGCGCCAGCAGCCTCACTAGCGGGGGGAGCAATGAGCAGTTCTTC.

The chain joins TRBV5-1 to TRBJ2-4; D not certain. Germline V CDR1 and CDR2: SGHRS, YFSETQ. Trimming removed 1 base at V and 6 bases at J, with 5 bases between. The CDR3 has 12 residues. CDR3 loop: CASSLNSNIQYF. In nucleotides, the CDR3 is TGCGCCAGCAGCTTGAATTCAAACATTCAGTACTTC.

J is TRBJ1-3 and V is TRBV10-3, with D perhaps matching TRBD1 (5 bases). Germline CDR1 ENHRY, CDR2 SYGVKD. The ends were cut back, 10 bases at V and 3 bases at J, with 16 bases in the middle. The CDR3 is 14 residues long. In DNA form, the CDR3 reads TGTGCCACGAGGCGGGTAGGGGATGGAAACACCATATATTTT. Its protein is CATRRVGDGNTIYF.

This clone is termed medium-sized. The chain has TRBV9 and TRBJ2-2, with D hard to call. This CDR3 has 14 amino acids. Trimming shortened V by 1 base and J by 1 base, and 5 bases separated the two germline ends. Germline assignment: CDR1 SGDLS and CDR2 YYNGEE. CDR3 DNA: TGTGCCAGCAGCGTACTAGGGAACACCGGGGAGCTGTTTTTT. It yields the protein CASSVLGNTGELFF. Using reference TRBV9 and TRBJ2-2 for the parts outside the CDR3, the full variable domain is DSGVTQTPKHLITATGQRVTLRCSPRSGDLSVYWYQQSLDQGLQFLIQYYNGEERAKGNILERFSAQQFPDLHSELNLSSLELGDSALYFCASSVLGNTGELFFGEGSRLTVL.

V and J are TRBV6-4 and TRBJ2-1; tentatively, D is TRBD2 (5 bases). Trimming stripped 3 bases from V and 6 bases from J, with 9 bases between. This CDR3 region has 13 residues. Germline V gives CDR1 MRHNA, CDR2 SNTAGT. CDR3 loop: CASSEGSVNEQFF. The CDR3 nucleotides read TGTGCCAGCAGTGAGGGGAGTGTCAATGAGCAGTTCTTC.

The V call is TRBV9, the J call TRBJ2-1; D unresolved. The V end lost 6 bases, the J end lost 8 bases, and 15 bases lay between the germline ends. This CDR3 is built from 13 residues. Germline V lookup: CDR1 SGDLS, CDR2 YYNGEE. The CDR3 DNA follows: TGTGCCAGCACCCCGAACCTAGGAGATGAGCAGTTCTTC. Its protein product is CASTPNLGDEQFF.

The J gene is TRBJ2-2, the V gene TRBV21-1; the table assigns TRBD2, which was not confirmed against the DNA. TRBV21-1 is listed as a pseudogene. CDR3 size: 15 residues. The CDR3 coding sequence is TGTGCCAGCAGCAAAGCGCCATCAGCGGGCGGGGAGCTGTTTTTT. Translation: CASSKAPSAGGELFF.

The V call is TRBV4-1, the J call TRBJ1-5; D is possibly TRBD1 (5 bases). This CDR3 has 13 residues. V was clipped by 1 base and J by 7 bases, with 8 bases between them. Germline CDR1 is MGHRA and CDR2 is YSYEKL. The CDR3 reads CASSQVGVQPQHF. In DNA, the CDR3 is TGCGCCAGCAGCCAAGTAGGGGTCCAGCCCCAGCATTTT.

This clone was observed a single time. The V and J genes are TRBV6-6 and TRBJ2-5; TRBD1 might be the D (5 bases). The germline V gene encodes CDR1 MNHNY and CDR2 SVGAGI (reference sequence). The V end lost 8 bases, the J end lost 2 bases, and 15 bases lay between the germline ends. This CDR3 is built from 14 residues. CDR3 coding DNA: TGTGCCAGCTCAAAGGGGATCGTTCAAGAGACCCAGTACTTC. Translated, it gives CASSKGIVQETQYF.

The chain carries TRBV6-4 and TRBJ2-7; 10 nucleotides align to TRBD1. Germline V lookup: CDR1 MRHNA, CDR2 SNTAGT. This CDR3 region has 14 residues. J gave up 6 bases and V 11 bases, and 13 bases lay outside the gene matches. The CDR3 nucleotides are TGTGCCCCCAAGGAGACAGGGGGCGATGCCGAGCAGTACTTC. Amino acids: CAPKETGGDAEQYF.

V usage is TRBV18 and J usage is TRBJ2-1; 10 bases line up with TRBD1. V lost 2 bases to trimming and J lost 4 bases; unmatched junction nucleotides: 5. The germline V gene encodes CDR1 KGHSH and CDR2 LQKENI. The CDR3 length is 16 residues. CDR3 DNA: TGTGCCAGCTCACCAGAGACAGGGGGCTCTTACAATGAGCAGTTCTTC. The encoded protein is CASSPETGGSYNEQFF.

The chain uses TRBV9 and TRBJ1-2; weak D call: TRBD1 (5 bases). This CDR3 is 17 amino acids long. Trimming cost V 4 bases and J 8 bases, with 27 bases left between them. The germline CDR1 and CDR2 sequences are SGDLS and YYNGEE. The CDR3 reads CASSTRQSPLGPLGYTF. Written as DNA, the CDR3 is TGTGCCAGCAGCACTAGACAGTCGCCTCTTGGCCCTCTGGGCTACACCTTC.

The chain is built from TRBV6-1 and TRBJ2-1; 7 bases line up with TRBD2. Per the germline V gene, CDR1 is MNHNS and CDR2 is SASEGT. V lost 0 bases and J lost 3; bases outside the gene matches: 5. This CDR3 is 16 amino acids long. In DNA form, the CDR3 reads TGTGCCAGCAGTGAAGCGCGGGGGAGAAACTACAATGAGCAGTTCTTC. As protein: CASSEARGRNYNEQFF.

The chain has TRBV5-4 and TRBJ2-1, with 8 bases fitting TRBD2. V was pared by 2 bases and J by 2 bases, with 9 bases of the junction left unmatched. Germline V gene sequence: CDR1 SGHNT, CDR2 YYREEE (reference sequence). The CDR3 runs to 17 residues. The CDR3 protein is CASSFSISGGTYNEQFF. The CDR3 bases are TGTGCCAGCAGCTTCTCGATCAGCGGGGGCACCTACAATGAGCAGTTCTTC.

The chain is built from TRBV18 and TRBJ2-3; 12 bases line up with TRBD2. The trim removed 3 bases at V and 1 base at J, leaving 2 bases unmatched. Germline-derived CDR1 and CDR2 are KGHSH and LQKENI. The CDR3 consists of 16 residues. CDR3 coding DNA: TGTGCCAGCTCACCCAGACTAGCGGGGGGCACAGATACGCAGTATTTT. Translation gives CASSPRLAGGTDTQYF.

This clone has a single count. The chain has TRBV5-4 and TRBJ1-1; D unclear. CDR1 and CDR2 from the germline V gene are SGHNT and YYREEE (reference sequence). V lost 4 bases and J 5 bases, leaving 18 bases between the germline ends. The CDR3 extends over 15 amino acids. The CDR3 loop reads CASSHRVPGGTEAFF. CDR3 sequence (DNA): TGTGCCAGCAGCCACCGGGTCCCCGGCGGGACTGAAGCTTTCTTT.

The chain carries TRBV10-3 and TRBJ2-7; the D gene is possibly TRBD2 (7 bases). This CDR3 has 14 residues. The germline V and J ends were trimmed by 6 bases and 10 bases, with 22 bases remaining between them. In germline, CDR1 is ENHRY, CDR2 SYGVKD. The DNA of the CDR3 is TGTGCCATCAGGGGGGGCGGGAGCCTCTTGACACAGTACTTC. Translation: CAIRGGGSLLTQYF.

This clone came up a few times. The V gene is TRBV7-9, the J gene TRBJ1-2; 10 positions agree with TRBD1. There are 15 residues in the CDR3. The trim removed 4 bases at V and 4 bases at J, leaving 6 bases unmatched. Looked up from germline, CDR1 is SEHNR and CDR2 is FQNEAQ (reference sequence). CDR3 loop: CASSSWTGGGYGYTF. The CDR3 DNA follows: TGTGCCAGCAGCTCCTGGACAGGGGGAGGCTATGGCTACACCTTC.

V gene TRBV9 combines with J gene TRBJ2-3; TRBD2 matches at 9 bases. After removal of 0 bases from V and 6 bases from J, the junction contained 14 bases not matched to a gene. CDR1 and CDR2 from the germline V gene are SGDLS and YYNGEE. This CDR3 spans 18 amino acids. Here the CDR3 reads CASSVGRSSGGHADTQYF. The CDR3 DNA follows: TGTGCCAGCAGCGTAGGGCGGAGTAGCGGGGGTCATGCGGATACGCAGTATTTT.

This chain connects TRBV19 to TRBJ1-2, with D uncertain. This CDR3 region has 13 residues. V dropped 3 bases and J dropped 5 bases, with 10 bases sitting between them. CDR1 is LNHDA, CDR2 SQIVND, per germline (reference sequence). The CDR3 DNA sequence: TGTGCCAGTAGTATTGGCAGGAAATATGGCTACACCTTC. As protein: CASSIGRKYGYTF. Full variable domain (outside the CDR3, taken from reference TRBV19 and TRBJ1-2): DGGITQSPKYLFRKEGQNVTLSCEQNLNHDAMYWYRQDPGQGLRLIYYSQIVNDFQKGDIAEGYSVSREKKESFPLTVTSAQKNPTAFYLCASSIGRKYGYTFGSGTRLTVV.

This clone is medium-sized (0.01 to 0.1%). This chain links TRBV5-4 with TRBJ2-1, with 7 bases matching TRBD1. The CDR3 has 15 amino acids. The V and J ends lost 5 bases and 6 bases, in that order; junction bases with no gene match: 11. The germline gives CDR1 SGHNT, CDR2 YYREEE (reference sequence). The CDR3 reads CASSFGQVPFNEQFF. The CDR3 DNA reads as TGTGCCAGCAGTTTTGGACAGGTCCCCTTCAATGAGCAGTTCTTC.

V usage is TRBV18 and J usage is TRBJ2-7; 7 bases are a match to TRBD1. CDR3 length: 14 residues. Germline CDR1 reads KGHSH; CDR2 reads LQKENI. Trimming took 3 bases from V and 3 from J; bases not matched to a gene: 5. CDR3 in amino acids: CASSPPTGHYEQYF. In nucleotides, the CDR3 is TGTGCCAGCTCACCTCCGACAGGGCACTACGAGCAGTACTTC. Looking up the rest from reference TRBV18 and TRBJ2-7 gives the full variable domain: NAGVMQNPRHLVRRRGQEARLRCSPMKGHSHVYWYRQLPEEGLKFMVYLQKENIIDESGMPKERFSAEFPKEGPSILRIQQVVRGDSAAYFCASSPPTGHYEQYFGPGTRLTVT.

This clone was detected a few times. The rearrangement links TRBV30 to TRBJ1-4; D is uncertain. V was cut by 0 bases and J by 5 bases, with 10 bases left in between. The germline V gene encodes CDR1 GTSNPN and CDR2 SVGIG (reference sequence). This CDR3 is built from 14 residues. CDR3 in amino acids: CAWSVGRSNEKLFF. CDR3 in DNA: TGTGCCTGGAGTGTAGGCAGATCAAATGAAAAACTGTTTTTT.